The 17 T cell receptor beta chains given below trace back to one sample, sequenced in a study of blood T cell repertoires in COVID-19. This table comes from immunoSEQ multiplex PCR, and its TCRdb copy is limited to in-frame clones, with some not included. The sample holds approximately 90,000 clones, roughly 80% seen once. The specimen sequenced was peripheral blood. The receptors here all came from a human donor in a cohort sampled during active COVID-19.

The V gene is TRBV7-2, the J gene TRBJ2-7, with TRBD2 identical over 11 bases. V dropped 5 bases and J dropped 5; count of bases not matched to a gene: 17. Per the germline V gene, CDR1 is SGHTA and CDR2 is FQGNSA. The CDR3 runs 18 residues. The CDR3 here is CASSLRTGKGLAAHEQYF. CDR3 in DNA: TGTGCCAGCAGCCTACGGACAGGGAAGGGACTAGCGGCTCACGAGCAGTACTTC.

This clone was seen more than once but under ten times. The chain links TRBV5-1 to TRBJ1-5; TRBD1 aligns across 8 bases. V was clipped by 4 bases and J by 5 bases; unmatched bases: 5. Per germline, CDR1 SGHRS and CDR2 YFSETQ. CDR3 length: 14 amino acids. The CDR3 loop is CASSLSGQDQPQHF. The DNA of the CDR3 is TGCGCCAGCAGCCTCTCGGGACAGGATCAGCCCCAGCATTTT.

The gene calls are TRBV11-3 and TRBJ2-2; D is possibly TRBD2 (5 bases). Germline assignment: CDR1 SGHNT and CDR2 YENEEA. With 5 bases removed from V and 8 bases from J, the gap between germline ends came to 12 bases. The CDR3 spans 13 residues. The CDR3 region is CASSPNTGGELFF. For the CDR3, the DNA is TGTGCCAGCAGCCCAAATACGGGAGGGGAGCTGTTTTTT.

This rearrangement joins TRBV4-1 to TRBJ2-2, with 9 bases aligning to TRBD1. Germline loops: CDR1 MGHRA, CDR2 YSYEKL. V dropped 4 bases and J dropped 6; count of bases not matched to a gene: 12. The CDR3 has 17 residues. This CDR3 is CASSRGPGTGSAGELFF. CDR3 sequence (DNA): TGCGCCAGCAGCCGGGGCCCCGGGACAGGGTCGGCCGGGGAGCTGTTTTTT.

A single count supports this clone. The genes are TRBV19 and TRBJ2-5, with 7 bases lining up with TRBD1. V lost 3 bases, J lost 6 bases, and 7 bases stayed unmatched. The CDR3 contains 14 residues. Germline V gives CDR1 LNHDA, CDR2 SQIVND (reference sequence). In DNA, the CDR3 is TGTGCCAGTAGTATCGGAAGGACAGGCCAGACCCAGTACTTC. Translating it yields CASSIGRTGQTQYF.

The rearrangement links TRBV27 to TRBJ2-1, with 13 nucleotides matching TRBD2. The germline CDR1 and CDR2 sequences are MNHEY and SMNVEV (reference sequence). The CDR3 length is 18 residues. Trimming cost V 6 bases and J 7 bases; bases outside gene matches: 15. CDR3 DNA sequence: TGTGCCAGCAGGCCCCCGGGACTAGCGGGGACAAGGGGGAATGAGCAGTTCTTC. Its protein is CASRPPGLAGTRGNEQFF.

The J gene is TRBJ2-3, the V gene TRBV1; the D call in the table, TRBD2, was not verified against the DNA. TRBV1 is an annotated pseudogene. The CDR3 sequence is 24 residues long. DNA for the CDR3: TGCACCAGCAGCCAAGAGGTATTCAAACTAGCGGGCTTGCTTCTTGGCCATCCCACAGATACGCAGTATTTT. The encoded protein is CTSSQEVFKLAGLLLGHPTDTQYF.

This clone has a count of ten or more. V and J are TRBV10-3 and TRBJ2-5; 8 bases are a match to TRBD2. Trimming removed 6 bases from V and 6 bases from J; junction bases left unmatched: 12. This CDR3 region has 15 residues. Germline CDR1 ENHRY, CDR2 SYGVKD. The CDR3 DNA follows: TGTGCCATCAGCGATCTAGCGGGCATAGAGCAGACCCAGTACTTC. Amino acids: CAISDLAGIEQTQYF.

Written as DNA, the CDR3 is TGTGCCATGGCCTTACAGGGAGAGCAGTTCTTC. Encoded protein: CAMALQGEQFF. The chain joins TRBV10-3 to TRBJ2-1, with D possibly being TRBD1 (6 bases). The CDR3 totals 11 residues. V lost 9 bases, J lost 10 bases, and 13 bases lay in between. CDR1 and CDR2 (germline): ENHRY, SYGVKD.

The CDR3 protein is CATSDPSEDRGLHLGGYTF. CDR3 DNA: TGTGCCACCAGTGACCCGTCCGAGGACAGGGGGCTCCATTTAGGTGGCTACACCTTC. This chain uses TRBV24-1 with TRBJ1-2; 11 bases fit TRBD1. The CDR3 loop spans 19 amino acids. V shed 4 bases, J shed 7 bases, and the junction held 19 bases outside the gene matches. In germline, CDR1 is KGHDR, CDR2 SFDVKD.

The chain links TRBV29-1 to TRBJ2-2; possibly TRBD1 for D (6 bases). The CDR3 length is 14 residues. Germline V CDR1 and CDR2: SQVTM, ANQGSEA. The V and J ends lost 2 bases and 4 bases respectively, with 11 bases between them. As DNA, the CDR3 is TGCAGCGTTGAACCCACAGGGTTCACCGGGGAGCTGTTTTTT. Protein sequence: CSVEPTGFTGELFF.

This clone was seen more than once but under ten times. This chain uses TRBV4-3 with TRBJ1-1; D may be TRBD1 (5 bases). This CDR3 has 13 residues. Germline CDR1 reads LGHNA; CDR2 reads YSLEER. Trimming removed 3 bases from V and 5 bases from J, with 10 bases in between. CDR3 loop: CASSQERGTEAFF. CDR3 in DNA: TGCGCCAGCAGCCAGGAACGGGGGACTGAAGCTTTCTTT.

The genes are TRBV19 and TRBJ2-1, with TRBD2 identical over 10 bases. Germline-derived CDR1 and CDR2 are LNHDA and SQIVND (reference sequence). The V gene end was trimmed by 4 bases and the J gene end by 0 bases; junction bases not matched to a gene: 9. There are 18 residues in the CDR3. The CDR3 nucleotides read TGTGCCAGTAGTAGCCCCGGGACTAGCGAGAGCTCCTACAATGAGCAGTTCTTC. It codes for CASSSPGTSESSYNEQFF.

The V call is TRBV11-2, the J call TRBJ2-5; weak D call: TRBD1 (5 bases). The germline V and J ends were trimmed by 4 bases and 1 base, with 16 bases remaining between them. The CDR3 totals 16 residues. Per germline, CDR1 SGHAT and CDR2 FQNNGV. CDR3 coding DNA: TGTGCCAGCAGCTCTCGAGCCGACAGAAGCCAAGAGACCCAGTACTTC. Amino acids: CASSSRADRSQETQYF. The whole variable domain, filled in from reference TRBV11-2 and TRBJ2-5, reads EAGVAQSPRYKIIEKRQSVAFWCNPISGHATLYWYQQILGQGPKLLIQFQNNGVVDDSQLPKDRFSAERLKGVDSTLKIQPAKLEDSAVYLCASSSRADRSQETQYFGPGTRLLVL.

The chain has TRBV30 and TRBJ2-2; TRBD1 agrees at 7 bases. V lost 4 bases to trimming and J lost 7 bases; unmatched junction nucleotides: 3. The CDR3 totals 12 residues. Germline V lookup: CDR1 GTSNPN, CDR2 SVGIG (reference sequence). The DNA of the CDR3 is TGTGCCTGGAAGCGACAGGGCGGGGAGCTGTTTTTT. Protein product: CAWKRQGGELFF.

V is TRBV28 and J is TRBJ2-2; 9 bases map to TRBD2. The CDR3 is 15 amino acids. Germline CDR1 reads MDHEN; CDR2 reads SYDVKM. V was pared by 5 bases and J by 7 bases, with 8 bases of the junction left unmatched. CDR3 DNA: TGTGCCAGCAGTCATAGCGGGAGCAAGGACGGGGAGCTGTTTTTT. Its protein is CASSHSGSKDGELFF.

The CDR3 loop reads CASSVKGLAEGGNEQFF. DNA of the CDR3: TGTGCCAGCAGCGTAAAGGGACTAGCGGAGGGTGGGAATGAGCAGTTCTTC. The V gene is TRBV9, the J gene TRBJ2-1; 11 nucleotides line up with TRBD2. V lost 1 base, J lost 7 bases, and 10 bases stayed unmatched. Looked up from germline, CDR1 is SGDLS and CDR2 is YYNGEE. This CDR3 is 17 amino acids long.